Listed below are T cell receptor beta chains from one sample, sequenced in a study of blood T cell repertoires in COVID-19. TCRdb's copy holds only in-frame clones and misses some; the assay was immunoSEQ multiplex PCR. The sample lists some 200,000 clones, less than 90% occurring once. Sequenced material: peripheral blood. The receptors stem from a man aged 70 or older with acute or convalescent COVID-19. Both conserved end residues are part of each CDR3. Each record gives: CDR3 protein, CDR3 DNA, V gene, J gene, D gene, clone size. A D gene is named only where the DNA matches it firmly. Not all rows give a size; the values are once, few, many and, for expanded clones, a class.

CASSVQGTMNTEAFF	TGTGCCAGCAGTGTACAGGGGACCATGAACACTGAAGCTTTCTTT	TRBV2	TRBJ1-1	TRBD1	once
CASSLLEGSTDTQYF	TGTGCCAGCAGCCTCTTGGAGGGTAGCACAGATACGCAGTATTTT	TRBV5-4	TRBJ2-3	NA	NA
CASSLLSRDSRGEKLFF	TGTGCCAGCAGTTTATTGAGCCGGGACAGCCGGGGGGAAAAACTGTTTTTT	TRBV28	TRBJ1-4	TRBD1	once
CASRYQEGPDTQYF	TGTGCCAGCAGATACCAGGAGGGCCCAGATACGCAGTATTTT	TRBV7-9	TRBJ2-3	NA	NA
CASSSPPTGRRNTEAFF	TGTGCCAGCAGCTCACCCCCGACAGGGAGACGGAACACTGAAGCTTTCTTT	TRBV28	TRBJ1-1	TRBD1	NA
CASSSWGQGATGELFF	TGTGCCAGTAGTTCCTGGGGACAGGGGGCCACCGGGGAGCTGTTTTTT	TRBV19	TRBJ2-2	TRBD1	NA
CASRLYEMNTEAFF	TGTGCCAGCAGACTCTACGAAATGAACACTGAAGCTTTCTTT	TRBV6-6	TRBJ1-1	NA	few
CASSPLGARQETQYF	TGTGCCAGCAGCCCCCTTGGAGCGAGACAAGAGACCCAGTACTTC	TRBV3-1/TRBV3-2	TRBJ2-5	NA	NA
CATSRVGQRGTNAELFF	TGTGCCACCAGCAGAGTGGGACAGAGAGGGACAAATGCGGAGCTGTTTTTT	TRBV15	TRBJ2-2	TRBD1	few
CASSLVRGYNTEAFF	TGTGCCAGCAGCTTGGTCAGGGGATATAACACTGAAGCTTTCTTT	TRBV5-6	TRBJ1-1	NA	NA